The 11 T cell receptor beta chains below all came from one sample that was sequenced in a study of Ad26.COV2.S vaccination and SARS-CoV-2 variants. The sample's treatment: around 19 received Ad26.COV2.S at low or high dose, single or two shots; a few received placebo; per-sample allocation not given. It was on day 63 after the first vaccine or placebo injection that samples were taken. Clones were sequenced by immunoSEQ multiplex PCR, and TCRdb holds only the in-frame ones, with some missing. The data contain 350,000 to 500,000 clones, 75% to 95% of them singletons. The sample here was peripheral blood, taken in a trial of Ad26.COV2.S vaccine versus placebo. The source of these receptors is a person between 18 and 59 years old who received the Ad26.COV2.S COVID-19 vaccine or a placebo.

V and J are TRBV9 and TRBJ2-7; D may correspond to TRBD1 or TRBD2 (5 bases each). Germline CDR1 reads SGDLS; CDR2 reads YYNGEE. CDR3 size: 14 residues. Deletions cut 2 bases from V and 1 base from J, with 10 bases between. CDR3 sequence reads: CASSVGEISYEQYF. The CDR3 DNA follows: TGTGCCAGCAGCGTGGGGGAAATATCCTACGAGCAGTACTTC.

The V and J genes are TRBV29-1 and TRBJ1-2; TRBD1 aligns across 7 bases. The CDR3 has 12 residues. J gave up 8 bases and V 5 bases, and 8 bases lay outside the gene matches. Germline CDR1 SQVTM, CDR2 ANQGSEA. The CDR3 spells CSVLPTGQGYTF. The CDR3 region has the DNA TGCAGCGTTTTACCGACAGGGCAAGGCTACACCTTC.

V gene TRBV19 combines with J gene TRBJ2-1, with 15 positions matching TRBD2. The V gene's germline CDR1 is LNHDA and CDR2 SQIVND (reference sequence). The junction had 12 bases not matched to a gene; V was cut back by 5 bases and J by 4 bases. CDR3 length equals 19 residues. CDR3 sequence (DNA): TGTGCCAGTAGTCGGGCCTCGGGACTAGCGGGAGGCCAATACAATGAGCAGTTCTTC. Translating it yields CASSRASGLAGGQYNEQFF.

The CDR3 region has the DNA TGTGCCAGCAGACTAGCGGTCCACACCGGGGAGCTGTTTTTT. Amino acids: CASRLAVHTGELFF. This chain joins TRBV2 and TRBJ2-2, with 8 bases identical to TRBD2. The CDR3 has 14 amino acids. CDR1 is SNHLY and CDR2 is FYNNEI in the germline V gene. Trimming cost V 6 bases and J 3 bases; bases outside gene matches: 3.

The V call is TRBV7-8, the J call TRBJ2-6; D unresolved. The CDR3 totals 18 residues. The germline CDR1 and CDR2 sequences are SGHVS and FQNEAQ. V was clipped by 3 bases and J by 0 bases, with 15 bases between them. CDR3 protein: CASSFGPRSGSGANVLTF. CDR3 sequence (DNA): TGTGCCAGCAGCTTTGGCCCCCGATCGGGCTCTGGGGCCAACGTCCTGACTTTC.

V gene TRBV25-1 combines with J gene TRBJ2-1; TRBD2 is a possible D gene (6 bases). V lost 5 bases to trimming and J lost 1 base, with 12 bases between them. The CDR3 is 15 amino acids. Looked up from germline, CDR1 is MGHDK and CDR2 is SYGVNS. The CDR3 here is CASSPGTGSYNEQFF. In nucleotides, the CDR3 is TGTGCCAGCAGTCCGGGGACTGGTTCCTACAATGAGCAGTTCTTC.

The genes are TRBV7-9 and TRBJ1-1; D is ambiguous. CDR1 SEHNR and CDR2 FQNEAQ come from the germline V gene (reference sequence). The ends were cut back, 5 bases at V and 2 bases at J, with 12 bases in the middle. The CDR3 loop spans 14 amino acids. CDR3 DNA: TGTGCCAGCAGCACATTCGGGGTTAACACTGAAGCTTTCTTT. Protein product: CASSTFGVNTEAFF. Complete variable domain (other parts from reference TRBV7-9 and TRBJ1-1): DTGVSQNPRHKITKRGQNVTFRCDPISEHNRLYWYRQTLGQGPEFLTYFQNEAQLEKSRLLSDRFSAERPKGSFSTLEIQRTEQGDSAMYLCASSTFGVNTEAFFGQGTRLTVV.

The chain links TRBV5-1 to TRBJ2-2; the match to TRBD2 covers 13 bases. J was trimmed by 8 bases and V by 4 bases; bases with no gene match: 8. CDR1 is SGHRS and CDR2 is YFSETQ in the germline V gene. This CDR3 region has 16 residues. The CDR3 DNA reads TGCGCCAGCAGCCTAGGACTAGCGGGAGACGAGGGGGAGCTGTTTTTT. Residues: CASSLGLAGDEGELFF.

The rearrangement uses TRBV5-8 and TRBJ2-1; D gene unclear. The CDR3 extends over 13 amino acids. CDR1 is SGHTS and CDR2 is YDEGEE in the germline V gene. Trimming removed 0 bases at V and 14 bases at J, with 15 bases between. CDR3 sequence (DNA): TGTGCCAGCAGCTTGGCCTTTAGTTTGTCAAAGTTCTTC. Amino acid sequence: CASSLAFSLSKFF.

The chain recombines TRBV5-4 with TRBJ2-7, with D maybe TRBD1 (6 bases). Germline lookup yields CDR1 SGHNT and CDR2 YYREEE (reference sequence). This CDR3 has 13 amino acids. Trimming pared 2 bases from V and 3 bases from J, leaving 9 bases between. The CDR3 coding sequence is TGTGCCAGCAGCTTTAGGACAGACTACGAGCAGTACTTC. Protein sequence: CASSFRTDYEQYF.

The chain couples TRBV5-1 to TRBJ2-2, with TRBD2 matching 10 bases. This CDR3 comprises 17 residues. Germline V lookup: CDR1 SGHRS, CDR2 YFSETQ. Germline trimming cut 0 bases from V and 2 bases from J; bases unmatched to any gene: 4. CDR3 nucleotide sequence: TGCGCCAGCAGCTTGGCTAGCGGGAGTTTCAACACCGGGGAGCTGTTTTTT. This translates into CASSLASGSFNTGELFF.